This TCR beta chain was captured by sequencing in a study of technical replicates of blood from a few donors. Assay used: immunoSEQ multiplex PCR; TCRdb lists only in-frame clones, some missing. The sample lists roughly 56,000 clones; over 75% were seen once. The receptor's source is a human donor in good health. Some clones in this sample may be carry-over from other donors' samples. The sequencing input was PBMCs.

The CDR3 loop is CARRVGRTEAFF. For the CDR3, the DNA is TGTGCCAGAAGGGTCGGCAGGACTGAAGCTTTCTTT. The rearrangement uses TRBV5-3 and TRBJ1-1; D unresolved. TRBV5-3 is an ORF, and what it does is uncertain. The CDR3 covers 12 residues. V shed 5 bases and J shed 5 bases, with 10 bases lying between them.